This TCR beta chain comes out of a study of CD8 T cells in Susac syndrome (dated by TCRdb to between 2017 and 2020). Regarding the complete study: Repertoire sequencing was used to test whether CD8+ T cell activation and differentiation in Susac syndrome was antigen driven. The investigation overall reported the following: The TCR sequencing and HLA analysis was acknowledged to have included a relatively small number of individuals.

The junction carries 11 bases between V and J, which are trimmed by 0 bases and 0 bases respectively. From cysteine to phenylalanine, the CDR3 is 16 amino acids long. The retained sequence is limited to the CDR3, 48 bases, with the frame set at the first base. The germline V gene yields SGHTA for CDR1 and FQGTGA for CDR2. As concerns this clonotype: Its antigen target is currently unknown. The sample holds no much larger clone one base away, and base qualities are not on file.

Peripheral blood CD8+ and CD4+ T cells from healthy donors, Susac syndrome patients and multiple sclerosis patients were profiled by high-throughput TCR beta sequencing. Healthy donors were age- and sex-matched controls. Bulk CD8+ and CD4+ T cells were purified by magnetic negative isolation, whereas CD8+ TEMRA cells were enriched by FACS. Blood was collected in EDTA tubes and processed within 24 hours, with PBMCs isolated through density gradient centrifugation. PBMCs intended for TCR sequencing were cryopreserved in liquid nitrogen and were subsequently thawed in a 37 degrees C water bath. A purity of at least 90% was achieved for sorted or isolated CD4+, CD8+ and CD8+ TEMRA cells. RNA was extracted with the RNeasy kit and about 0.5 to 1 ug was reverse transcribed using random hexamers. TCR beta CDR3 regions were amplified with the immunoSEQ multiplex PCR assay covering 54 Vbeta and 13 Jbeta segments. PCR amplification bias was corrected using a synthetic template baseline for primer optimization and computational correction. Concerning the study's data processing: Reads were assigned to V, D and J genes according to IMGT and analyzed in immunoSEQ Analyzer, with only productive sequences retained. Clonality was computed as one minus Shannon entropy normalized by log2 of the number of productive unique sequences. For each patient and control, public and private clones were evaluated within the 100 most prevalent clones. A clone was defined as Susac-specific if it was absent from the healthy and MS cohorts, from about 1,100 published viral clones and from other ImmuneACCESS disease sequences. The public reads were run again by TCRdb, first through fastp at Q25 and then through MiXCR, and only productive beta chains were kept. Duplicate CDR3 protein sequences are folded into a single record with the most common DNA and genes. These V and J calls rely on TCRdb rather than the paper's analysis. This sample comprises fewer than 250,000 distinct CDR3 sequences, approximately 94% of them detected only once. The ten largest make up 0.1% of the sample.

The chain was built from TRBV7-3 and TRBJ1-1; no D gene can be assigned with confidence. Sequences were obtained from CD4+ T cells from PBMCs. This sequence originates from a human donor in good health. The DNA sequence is TGTGCCAGCAGCTTAACGGTACAGCACATGAACACTGAAGCTTTCTTT. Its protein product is CASSLTVQHMNTEAFF.